This T cell receptor (beta chain) originates from a study of CD8+CD57+ T cells in acquired aplastic anemia. The wider study: Healthy CD8+ samples averaged around 10 million reads. General study results and limits: Between patients and controls, CD8+ Simpson's diversity did not vary significantly.

Germline lookup yields CDR1 SGHAT and CDR2 FQNNGV. The CDR3 contains 16 residues. With regard to this clonotype: Its specificity is not known. An end of the junction differs from the germline gene, which may be a read error.

CDR3 and TCR beta VDJ profiling relied on genomic DNA as the template. Each CDR3 protein is one row after TCRdb ran MiXCR on the reads. Among approximately 380,000 distinct CDR3 sequences listed, 55% to 70% were seen once. The chain employs TRBV11-2 and TRBJ2-7; D is unresolved. What was sequenced was sorted CD4+, CD8+, or CD8+CD57+ T cells (not recorded which) from PBMCs. The TCR comes from a human donor in good health, serving as a control. The CDR3 DNA follows: TGTGCCAGCAGCTCCCCCCCCTATGGCGACTCCTGCGAGCAGTACTTC. This sequence encodes CASSSPPYGDSCEQYF. Combining the CDR3 with reference TRBV11-2 and TRBJ2-7 gives the whole variable domain EAGVAQSPRYKIIEKRQSVAFWCNPISGHATLYWYQQILGQGPKLLIQFQNNGVVDDSQLPKDRFSAERLKGVDSTLKIQPAKLEDSAVYLCASSSPPYGDSCEQYFGPGTRLTVT.